This entry lists 10 T cell receptor beta chains sequenced from one sample in a study of response to subunit inactivated influenza vaccine. TCRdb reanalysed the RT-PCR reads using MiXCR and keeps one entry per CDR3 protein. The sample lists more than 400,000 distinct CDR3 sequences, 10% to 11% occurring once. The sequencing used PBMCs from blood, collected about 40 days after vaccination. Source of these receptors: a man aged 45-65 years who received an inactivated influenza vaccine.

The V call is TRBV11-2, the J call TRBJ2-3; tentatively, D is TRBD2 (6 bases). V shed 5 bases and J shed 0 bases, with 15 bases lying between them. The CDR3 loop spans 16 amino acids. Looked up from germline, CDR1 is SGHAT and CDR2 is FQNNGV. This CDR3 is CASSPWRGKSTDTQYF. For the CDR3, the DNA is TGTGCCAGCAGCCCCTGGCGCGGGAAGAGCACAGATACGCAGTATTTT.

This clonotype has just a few counts. The chain couples TRBV30 to TRBJ2-1; D remains ambiguous. V shed 2 bases and J shed 9 bases, with 14 bases lying between them. Germline V gene lookup returns CDR1 GTSNPN and CDR2 SVGIG (reference sequence). The CDR3 has 13 amino acids. The CDR3 is CAWSLLILGEQFF. The CDR3 nucleotides read TGTGCCTGGAGTCTTCTTATCCTTGGTGAGCAGTTCTTC.

This clonotype was observed at least ten times. This chain joins TRBV6-2 or TRBV6-3 and TRBJ1-6, with TRBD1 as a possible D gene (5 bases). CDR3 length: 16 amino acids. V was cut by 7 bases and J by 6 bases, with 19 bases left in between. Germline V gene lookup returns CDR1 MNHEY and CDR2 SVGEGT. The CDR3 bases are TGTGCCAGCACCGGCCCCGACAGAAGAGTTAATTCACCCCTCCACTTT. The encoded protein is CASTGPDRRVNSPLHF.

V and J are TRBV7-2 and TRBJ1-1; no definite D call. The ends were cut back, 5 bases at V and 1 base at J, with 11 bases in the middle. The CDR3 extends over 14 amino acids. Germline V gives CDR1 SGHTA, CDR2 FQGNSA. CDR3 nucleotides: TGTGCCAGCAGCCCGAAAGCGTCGAACACTGAAGCTTTCTTT. It is translated as CASSPKASNTEAFF. The full variable domain, rest sourced from reference TRBV7-2 and TRBJ1-1, is GAGVSQSPSNKVTEKGKDVELRCDPISGHTALYWYRQSLGQGLEFLIYFQGNSAPDKSGLPSDRFSAERTGGSVSTLTIQRTQQEDSAVYLCASSPKASNTEAFFGQGTRLTVV.

The chain links TRBV7-9 to TRBJ2-2, with no clear D. Deletions cut 2 bases from V and 5 bases from J, with 12 bases between. CDR3 length: 15 amino acids. CDR1 and CDR2 from the germline V gene are SEHNR and FQNEAQ (reference sequence). The CDR3 DNA sequence: TGTGCCAGCAGCTTATTTAGGATGCGGACCGGGGAGCTGTTTTTT. This translates into CASSLFRMRTGELFF.

This clonotype was counted a few times. One end of the junction is discordant with germline, which a read error may explain. The J gene is TRBJ2-1, the V gene TRBV7-2; TRBD2 matches at 9 bases. This CDR3 spans 12 amino acids. Germline V lookup: CDR1 SGHTA, CDR2 FQGNSA. The CDR3 region has the DNA TGTGCCAGCACATTCGCGGGAGGGCCGCGAAACTTC. It encodes CASTFAGGPRNF.

The chain employs TRBV4-1 and TRBJ2-2; 13 bases are a match to TRBD2. The CDR3 totals 18 residues. V shed 6 bases and J 3 bases; nucleotides not matched to a gene: 10. Germline CDR1 MGHRA, CDR2 YSYEKL. This chain's CDR3 is CASRIKFGTSGDTGELFF. CDR3 nucleotides: TGCGCCAGCAGGATTAAGTTTGGGACTAGCGGGGACACCGGGGAGCTGTTTTTT.

This clonotype has ten or more counts. This chain joins TRBV6-1 and TRBJ1-5; TRBD1 aligns across 9 bases. Germline V gene sequence: CDR1 MNHNS, CDR2 SASEGT. V gave up 6 bases and J gave up 7 bases; unmatched junction bases: 7. The CDR3 runs to 14 residues. CDR3 residues: CASSTGTGNQPQHF. In DNA, the CDR3 is TGTGCCAGCAGCACCGGGACAGGGAACCAGCCCCAGCATTTT.

This clonotype showed up just a few times. The chain couples TRBV3-1 to TRBJ2-7; D assignment may be TRBD1 or TRBD2 (5 bases each). Trimming shortened V by 4 bases and J by 2 bases, and 15 bases separated the two germline ends. This CDR3 contains 15 residues. In germline, CDR1 is LGHDT, CDR2 YNNKEL (reference sequence). CDR3 amino acids: CASSRSGLTPYEQYF. In DNA form, the CDR3 reads TGTGCCAGCAGCCGGTCGGGGCTTACCCCCTACGAGCAGTACTTC.

The V call is TRBV7-2, the J call TRBJ2-1; a weak D match, TRBD1 (8 bases). The germline gives CDR1 SGHTA, CDR2 FQGNSA. This CDR3 is 16 amino acids long. Trimming stripped 5 bases from V and 9 bases from J, with 23 bases between. This chain's CDR3 is CASSPQGAGGGSEQFF. In DNA, the CDR3 is TGTGCCAGCAGCCCCCAGGGGGCAGGGGGCGGGAGTGAGCAGTTCTTC.